This record concerns one TCR beta chain sequence. Its matching antigen is unknown. These data belong to a study of cytomegalovirus exposure and HLA in healthy donors. 60 Vbeta and 13 Jbeta primers were used in PCR. Here immunoSEQ multiplex PCR was the method, and the copy in TCRdb shows in-frame clones only, minus some. The data contain 150,000 to 200,000 clones, approximately 78% of them singletons. Study observations and caveats: Across donors, sequencing depth was assumed by presence/absence analyses to be roughly uniform.

Material: PBMCs. The TCR was taken from a young woman in good health and CMV-seronegative.

In DNA form, the CDR3 reads TGTGCCAGTAGTATTCACTCGGGGATGGGCAATCAGCCCCAGCATTTT. It is translated as CASSIHSGMGNQPQHF. The J gene is TRBJ1-5, the V gene TRBV19; D gene uncertain. Trimming took 3 bases from V and 2 from J, leaving 14 bases between them. CDR1 and CDR2 (germline): LNHDA, SQIVND (reference sequence). The CDR3 extends over 16 amino acids.